What follows describes a single TCR beta chain. What it recognizes is unknown. The data originate from a study of T-cell reconstitution after alpha-beta-depleted transplantation in children. Overall study results and limits: Diversity of TCRbeta at day 60 was high in some patients, arising from surviving recipient T cells and thymic progenitors. At around two months after transplant, the alpha-beta T cells were reportedly derived from several hundred expanded clones that came from non-depleted graft cells.

The ends were cut back, 7 bases at V and 3 bases at J, with 8 bases in the middle. The CDR3 is 12 residues long. Germline-derived CDR1 and CDR2 are KGHDR and SFDVKD. This sample's TCRbeta library carried unique molecular identifier barcodes. TCRdb used MiXCR to reprocess the PCR reads, holding one entry per CDR3 protein. The data show hundreds of thousands of distinct CDR3 sequences, about 16% seen once. The receptor's source is a male patient aged 2 to 10 who had a stem cell transplant for acute lymphoblastic leukemia, so the T cells may come from the graft donor. The rearrangement uses TRBV24-1 and TRBJ2-5; the D gene is possibly TRBD1 (6 bases). Here the sequenced sample was PBMCs, mostly from graft donor cells, taken 360 days after TCRalphabeta/CD19-depleted stem cell transplant. CDR3 loop: CATRTGKETQYF. The CDR3 coding sequence is TGTGCCACCAGGACAGGAAAAGAGACCCAGTACTTC.